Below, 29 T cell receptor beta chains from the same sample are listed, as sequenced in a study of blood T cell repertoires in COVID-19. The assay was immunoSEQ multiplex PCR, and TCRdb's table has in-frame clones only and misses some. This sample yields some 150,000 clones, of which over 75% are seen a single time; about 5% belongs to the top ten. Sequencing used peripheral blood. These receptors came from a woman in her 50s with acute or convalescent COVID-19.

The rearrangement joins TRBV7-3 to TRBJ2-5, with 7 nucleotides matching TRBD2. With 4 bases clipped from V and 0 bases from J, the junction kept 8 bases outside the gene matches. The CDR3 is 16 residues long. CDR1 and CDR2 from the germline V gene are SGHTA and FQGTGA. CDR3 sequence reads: CASSSGPAGNQETQYF. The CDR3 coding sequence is TGTGCCAGCAGCTCCGGGCCAGCGGGGAACCAAGAGACCCAGTACTTC.

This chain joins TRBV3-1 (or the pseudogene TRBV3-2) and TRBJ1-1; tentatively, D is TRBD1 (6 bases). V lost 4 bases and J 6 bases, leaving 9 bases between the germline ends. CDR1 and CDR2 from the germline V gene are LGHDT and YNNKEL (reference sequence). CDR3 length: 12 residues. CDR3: CASSRTGSEAFF. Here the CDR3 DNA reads TGTGCCAGCAGCCGAACAGGGTCTGAAGCTTTCTTT.

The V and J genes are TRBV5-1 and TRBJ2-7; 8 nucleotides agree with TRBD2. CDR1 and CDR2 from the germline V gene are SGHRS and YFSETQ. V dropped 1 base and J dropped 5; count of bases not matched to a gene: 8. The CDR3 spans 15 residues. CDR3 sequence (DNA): TGCGCCAGCAGCTTGTTAGCGGGGATACAGGACGAGCAGTACTTC. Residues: CASSLLAGIQDEQYF. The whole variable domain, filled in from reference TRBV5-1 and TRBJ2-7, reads KAGVTQTPRYLIKTRGQQVTLSCSPISGHRSVSWYQQTPGQGLQFLFEYFSETQRNKGNFPGRFSGRQFSNSRSEMNVSTLELGDSALYLCASSLLAGIQDEQYFGPGTRLTVT.

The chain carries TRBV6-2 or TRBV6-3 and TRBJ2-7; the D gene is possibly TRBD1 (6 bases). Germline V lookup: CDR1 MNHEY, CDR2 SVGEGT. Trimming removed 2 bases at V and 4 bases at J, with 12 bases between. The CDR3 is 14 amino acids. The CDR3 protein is CASSYRQGTYEQYF. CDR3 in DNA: TGTGCCAGCAGTTACCGGCAGGGGACATACGAGCAGTACTTC.

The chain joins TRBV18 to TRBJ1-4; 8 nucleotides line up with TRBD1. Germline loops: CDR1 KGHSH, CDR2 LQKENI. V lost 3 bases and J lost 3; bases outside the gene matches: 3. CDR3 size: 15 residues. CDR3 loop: CASSPQGASNEKLFF. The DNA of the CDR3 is TGTGCCAGCTCACCGCAGGGGGCATCTAATGAAAAACTGTTTTTT.

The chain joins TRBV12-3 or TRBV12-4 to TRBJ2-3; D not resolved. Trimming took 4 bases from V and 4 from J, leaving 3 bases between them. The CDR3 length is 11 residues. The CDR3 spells CASSSADTQYF. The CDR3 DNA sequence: TGTGCCAGCAGTTCCGCAGATACGCAGTATTTT.

CDR3 coding DNA: TGTGCCAGCAGTATAGGCGGGGATATCGGCGAGCAGTACTTC. It is translated as CASSIGGDIGEQYF. This sequence joins TRBV6-6 and TRBJ2-7, with D tentatively TRBD2 (6 bases). V lost 5 bases, J lost 6 bases, and 17 bases lay in between. The CDR3 extends over 14 amino acids. CDR1 is MNHNY and CDR2 is SVGAGI in the germline V gene (reference sequence).

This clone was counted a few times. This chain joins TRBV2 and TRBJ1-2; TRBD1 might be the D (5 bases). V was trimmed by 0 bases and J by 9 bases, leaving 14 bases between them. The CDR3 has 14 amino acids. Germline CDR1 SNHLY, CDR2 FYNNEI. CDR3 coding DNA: TGTGCCAGCAGTGAAGCGGGGGGTGTGTGGCGCTACACCTTC. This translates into CASSEAGGVWRYTF. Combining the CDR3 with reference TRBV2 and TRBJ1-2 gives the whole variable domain EPEVTQTPSHQVTQMGQEVILRCVPISNHLYFYWYRQILGQKVEFLVSFYNNEISEKSEIFDDQFSVERPDGSNFTLKIRSTKLEDSAMYFCASSEAGGVWRYTFGSGTRLTVV.

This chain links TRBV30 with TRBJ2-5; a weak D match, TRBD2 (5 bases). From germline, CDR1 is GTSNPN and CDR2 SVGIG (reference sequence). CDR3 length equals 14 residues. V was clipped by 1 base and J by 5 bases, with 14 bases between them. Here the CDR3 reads CAWSAARWEETQYF. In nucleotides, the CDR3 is TGTGCCTGGAGTGCGGCCCGGTGGGAGGAGACCCAGTACTTC.

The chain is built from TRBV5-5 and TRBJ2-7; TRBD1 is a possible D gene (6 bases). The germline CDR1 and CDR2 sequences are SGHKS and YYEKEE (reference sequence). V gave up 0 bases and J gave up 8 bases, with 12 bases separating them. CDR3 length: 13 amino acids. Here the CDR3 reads CASSLDWQGKQYF. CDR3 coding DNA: TGTGCCAGCAGCTTGGATTGGCAGGGGAAGCAGTACTTC.

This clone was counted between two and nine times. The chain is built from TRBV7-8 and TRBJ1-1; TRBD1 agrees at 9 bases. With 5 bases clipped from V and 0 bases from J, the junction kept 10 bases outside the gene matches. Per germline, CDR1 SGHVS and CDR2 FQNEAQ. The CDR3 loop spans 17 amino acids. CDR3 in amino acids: CASSVTGGVPMNTEAFF. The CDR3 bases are TGTGCCAGCAGCGTAACAGGGGGCGTCCCGATGAACACTGAAGCTTTCTTT.

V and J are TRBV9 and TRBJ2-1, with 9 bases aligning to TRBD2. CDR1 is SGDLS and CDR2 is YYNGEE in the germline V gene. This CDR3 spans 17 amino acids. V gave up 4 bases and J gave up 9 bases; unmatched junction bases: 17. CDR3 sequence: CASSPRLAVQDGGEQFF. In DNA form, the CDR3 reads TGTGCCAGCAGCCCTCGACTAGCGGTCCAGGACGGTGGTGAGCAGTTCTTC.

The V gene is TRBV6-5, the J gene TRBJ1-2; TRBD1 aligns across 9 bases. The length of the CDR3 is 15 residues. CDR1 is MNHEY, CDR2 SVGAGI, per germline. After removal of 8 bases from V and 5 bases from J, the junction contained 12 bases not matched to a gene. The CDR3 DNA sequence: TGTGCCAGCCTGAAACTGGACAGGGGCGTGTATGGCTACACCTTC. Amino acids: CASLKLDRGVYGYTF.

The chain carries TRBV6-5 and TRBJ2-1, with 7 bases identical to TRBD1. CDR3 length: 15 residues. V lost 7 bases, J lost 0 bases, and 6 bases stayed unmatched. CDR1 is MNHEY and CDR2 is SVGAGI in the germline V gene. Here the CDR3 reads CASTLGDSSYNEQFF. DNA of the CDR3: TGTGCCAGCACATTAGGGGACAGCTCCTACAATGAGCAGTTCTTC.

The CDR3 here is CASTPNREGGEAFF. Here the CDR3 DNA reads TGTGCCAGCACCCCGAACAGGGAAGGGGGTGAAGCTTTCTTT. The chain links TRBV7-9 to TRBJ1-1; D is possibly TRBD1 (6 bases). Germline assignment: CDR1 SEHNR and CDR2 FQNEAQ (reference sequence). Trimming stripped 7 bases from V and 7 bases from J, with 19 bases between. This CDR3 comprises 14 residues. The full variable domain, in which reference TRBV7-9 and TRBJ1-1 provide the parts outside the CDR3, is DTGVSQNPRHKITKRGQNVTFRCDPISEHNRLYWYRQTLGQGPEFLTYFQNEAQLEKSRLLSDRFSAERPKGSFSTLEIQRTEQGDSAMYLCASTPNREGGEAFFGQGTRLTVV.

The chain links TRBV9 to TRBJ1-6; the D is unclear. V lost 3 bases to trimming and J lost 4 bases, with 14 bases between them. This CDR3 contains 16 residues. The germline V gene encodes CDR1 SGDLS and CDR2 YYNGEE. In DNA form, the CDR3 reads TGTGCCAGCAGCGGAGAGGGTAATAGTTATAATTCACCCCTCCACTTT. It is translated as CASSGEGNSYNSPLHF.

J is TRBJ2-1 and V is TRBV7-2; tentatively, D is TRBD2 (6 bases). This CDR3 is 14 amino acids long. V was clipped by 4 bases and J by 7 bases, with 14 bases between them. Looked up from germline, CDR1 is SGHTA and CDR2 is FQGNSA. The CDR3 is CASSYAGTGNEQFF. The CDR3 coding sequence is TGTGCCAGCAGCTACGCGGGGACGGGAAATGAGCAGTTCTTC.

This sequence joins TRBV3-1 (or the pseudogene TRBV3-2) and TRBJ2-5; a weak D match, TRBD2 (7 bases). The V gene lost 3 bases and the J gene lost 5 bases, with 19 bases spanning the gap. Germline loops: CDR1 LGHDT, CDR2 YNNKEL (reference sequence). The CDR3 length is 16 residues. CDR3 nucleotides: TGTGCCAGCAGCCACGAATTAGGGACTACAGGGGAGACCCAGTACTTC. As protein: CASSHELGTTGETQYF.

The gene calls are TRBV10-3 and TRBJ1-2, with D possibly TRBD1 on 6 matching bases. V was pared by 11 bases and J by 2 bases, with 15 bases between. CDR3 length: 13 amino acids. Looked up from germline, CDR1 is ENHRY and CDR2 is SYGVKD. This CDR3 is CAVYDQGNYGYTF. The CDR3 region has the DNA TGTGCCGTATATGATCAGGGGAACTATGGCTACACCTTC.

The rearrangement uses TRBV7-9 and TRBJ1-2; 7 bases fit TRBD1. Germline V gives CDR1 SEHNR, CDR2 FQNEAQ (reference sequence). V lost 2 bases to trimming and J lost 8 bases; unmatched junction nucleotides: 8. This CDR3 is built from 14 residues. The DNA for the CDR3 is TGTGCCAGCAGCTTACCTGTCCAGGGGGGCGGCTACACCTTC. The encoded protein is CASSLPVQGGGYTF.

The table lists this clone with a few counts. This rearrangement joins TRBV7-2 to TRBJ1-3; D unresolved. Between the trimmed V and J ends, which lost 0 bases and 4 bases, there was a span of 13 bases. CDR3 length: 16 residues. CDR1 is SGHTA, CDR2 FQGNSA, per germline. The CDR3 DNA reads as TGTGCCAGCAGCTTAGCTGGGGAACGAGGGGGAAACACCATATATTTT. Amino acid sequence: CASSLAGERGGNTIYF.

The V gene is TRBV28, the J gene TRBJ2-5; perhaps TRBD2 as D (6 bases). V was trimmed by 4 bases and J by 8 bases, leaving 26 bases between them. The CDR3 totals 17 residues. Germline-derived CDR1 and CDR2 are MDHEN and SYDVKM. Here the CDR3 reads CASSSTGDGWNRGTQYF. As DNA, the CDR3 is TGTGCCAGCAGTTCGACGGGGGACGGATGGAATCGGGGAACCCAGTACTTC.

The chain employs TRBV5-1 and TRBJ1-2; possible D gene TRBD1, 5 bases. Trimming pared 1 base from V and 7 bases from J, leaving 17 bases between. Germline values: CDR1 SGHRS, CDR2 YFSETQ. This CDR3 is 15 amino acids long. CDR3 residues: CASSLNGGAVSGYTF. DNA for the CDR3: TGCGCCAGCAGCTTGAATGGCGGGGCAGTGAGTGGCTACACCTTC.

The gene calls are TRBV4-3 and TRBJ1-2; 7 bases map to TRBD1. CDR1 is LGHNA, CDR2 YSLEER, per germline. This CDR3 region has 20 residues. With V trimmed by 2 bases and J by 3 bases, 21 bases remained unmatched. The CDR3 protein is CASSQSIPATGIWGHYGYTF. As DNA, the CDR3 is TGCGCCAGCAGCCAATCTATCCCCGCGACAGGGATCTGGGGCCACTATGGCTACACCTTC.

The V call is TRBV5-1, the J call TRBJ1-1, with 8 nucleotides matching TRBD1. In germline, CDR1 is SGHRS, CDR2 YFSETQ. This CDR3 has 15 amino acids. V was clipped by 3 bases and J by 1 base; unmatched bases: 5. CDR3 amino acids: CASSWRGTGNTEAFF. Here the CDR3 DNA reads TGCGCCAGCAGCTGGCGAGGGACAGGGAACACTGAAGCTTTCTTT.

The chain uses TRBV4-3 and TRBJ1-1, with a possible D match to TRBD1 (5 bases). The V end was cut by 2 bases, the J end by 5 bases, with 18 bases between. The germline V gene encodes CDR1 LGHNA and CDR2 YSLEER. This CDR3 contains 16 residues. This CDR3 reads CASSQPSRRGRTEAFF. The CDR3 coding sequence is TGCGCCAGCAGCCAACCTTCCCGACGGGGGAGGACTGAAGCTTTCTTT.

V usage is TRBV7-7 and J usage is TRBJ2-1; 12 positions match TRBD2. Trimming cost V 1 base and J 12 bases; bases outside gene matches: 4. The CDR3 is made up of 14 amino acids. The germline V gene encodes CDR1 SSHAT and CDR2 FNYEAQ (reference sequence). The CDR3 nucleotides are TGTGCCAGCAGCTTAGGACTAGCGGGGGCGCGGCAGTTCTTC. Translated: CASSLGLAGARQFF.

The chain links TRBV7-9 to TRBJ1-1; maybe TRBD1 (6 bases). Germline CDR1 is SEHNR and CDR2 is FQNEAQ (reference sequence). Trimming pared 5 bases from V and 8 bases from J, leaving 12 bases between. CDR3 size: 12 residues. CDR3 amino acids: CASSLQGGEAFF. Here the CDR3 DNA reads TGTGCCAGCAGCCTACAGGGTGGAGAAGCTTTCTTT.

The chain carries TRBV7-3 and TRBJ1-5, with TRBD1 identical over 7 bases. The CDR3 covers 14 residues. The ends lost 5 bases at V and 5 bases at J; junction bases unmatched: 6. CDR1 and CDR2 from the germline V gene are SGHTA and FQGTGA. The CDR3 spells CASSAWTGDQPQHF. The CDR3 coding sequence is TGTGCCAGCAGCGCCTGGACAGGAGATCAGCCCCAGCATTTT.